This is a list of T cell receptor beta chains from one sample in a study of immune heterogeneity within non-small cell lung tumors. TCRdb re-derived calls from the multiplex PCR reads in MiXCR, one entry per CDR3 protein. The sample has a few thousand distinct CDR3 sequences, about 15% seen once. Sequenced material: lung tumor tissue. All receptors derive from a female donor with non-small cell lung cancer. Each CDR3 is given with its conserved first and last residue. D genes are given only for firm matches. For some rows the clone size is stated as once, few or many, or as a class when expanded; others skip it.

CDR3nt,CDR3aa,v_gene,d_gene,len,abundance,j_gene
TGTGCCAGCAGCTTAGTAGGGGGGAACGAGCAGTACTTC,CASSLVGGNEQYF,TRBV7-2,.,13,medium-sized,TRBJ2-7
TGTGCCAGCAGCCAAGGACAGGGGGCGGGAGGGAATGAGCAGTTCTTC,CASSQGQGAGGNEQFF,TRBV3-1,.,16,many,TRBJ2-1
TGCAGCGTTGAATCCAATGAGCAGTTCTTC,CSVESNEQFF,TRBV29-1,.,10,medium-sized,TRBJ2-1
TGTGCCAGTATGGACAGGGGGCGCGGCGGGAACACTGAAGCTTTCTTT,CASMDRGRGGNTEAFF,TRBV19,TRBD1,16,medium-sized,TRBJ1-1
TGTGCCAGCAGCGGACTAGCGGGGGGGTACGAGCAGTACTTC,CASSGLAGGYEQYF,TRBV27,TRBD2,14,medium-sized,TRBJ2-7
TGTGCCAGCAGCACCCAGGACAGGGGGAAGACCCAGTACTTC,CASSTQDRGKTQYF,TRBV13,TRBD1,14,many,TRBJ2-5
TGTGCCAGCAGCTTAAACCCGACAGGGGTTGGTGCTTTCTTT,CASSLNPTGVGAFF,TRBV11-2,TRBD1,14,medium-sized,TRBJ1-1
TGTGCCAGCAGCTTAAGCTCCTACAATGAGCAGTTCTTC,CASSLSSYNEQFF,TRBV7-3,.,13,medium-sized,TRBJ2-1
TGTGCCAGCAGCCAAGATGGCGGGACAGGGCTCTATGGCTACACCTTC,CASSQDGGTGLYGYTF,TRBV4-2,TRBD1,16,medium-sized,TRBJ1-2
TGCAGTGCTAGGGGGGGAGAGCGGGAGGGGCCGGGGCCCACAGATACGCAGTATTTT,CSARGGEREGPGPTDTQYF,TRBV20-1,TRBD2,19,large,TRBJ2-3
TGTGCCTGGCGGGGGGGGACCTACAATGAGCAGTTCTTC,CAWRGGTYNEQFF,TRBV30,TRBD2,13,medium-sized,TRBJ2-1
TGTGCCAGCAAAACCGGGACTAGATACACCGGGGAGCTGTTTTTT,CASKTGTRYTGELFF,TRBV28,TRBD2,15,medium-sized,TRBJ2-2
TGTGCCAGCTCACGATCACAGAGTCGAGCTTTTGGGGGGGACACTGAAGCTTTCTTT,CASSRSQSRAFGGDTEAFF,TRBV18,.,19,few,TRBJ1-1
TGTGCCAGCAGCTTTACCTCAGGGGGCGACCCCAATTCACCGCTCCAGTTT,CASSFTSGGDPNSPLQF,TRBV7-9,TRBD1,17,.,TRBJ1-6
TGTGCCATCAGTGAGGGGACAGGGGGATGGAACACTGAAGCTTTCTTT,CAISEGTGGWNTEAFF,TRBV10-3,TRBD1,16,medium-sized,TRBJ1-1
TGTGCCAGCAATAAAGGGGCGGGCACAGATACGCAGTATTTT,CASNKGAGTDTQYF,TRBV12-3/TRBV12-4,.,14,medium-sized,TRBJ2-3
TGCGCCAGCAGCCTCGGGACTAGCAATGAGCAGTTCTTC,CASSLGTSNEQFF,TRBV5-1,TRBD2,13,.,TRBJ2-1
TGCGCCAGCAGCAACTGGGGACAGGGGACACCCTACGAGCAGTACTTC,CASSNWGQGTPYEQYF,TRBV4-1,TRBD1,16,medium-sized,TRBJ2-7
TGTGCCACCAGTGATTTGGGGGGGCGTGGAGACACAGATACGCAGTATTTT,CATSDLGGRGDTDTQYF,TRBV24-1,.,17,medium-sized,TRBJ2-3
TGTGCCAGTAGAGGCCGGTCAGGACGCGGGAGTTCTTACAATGAGCAGTTCTTC,CASRGRSGRGSSYNEQFF,TRBV19,TRBD2,18,medium-sized,TRBJ2-1
TGTGCCAGCAGCTTAAATAGACAGGGGACTAATGAAAAACTGTTTTTT,CASSLNRQGTNEKLFF,TRBV5-7,TRBD1,16,medium-sized,TRBJ1-4
TGTGCCAGCAGCCAGGGACTGGGAAGCACAGATACGCAGTATTTT,CASSQGLGSTDTQYF,TRBV5-4,.,15,.,TRBJ2-3
TGTGCCAGCAGTTCTAGACAGGACCGGTCCTATAATTCACCCCTCCACTTT,CASSSRQDRSYNSPLHF,TRBV12-3/TRBV12-4,.,17,medium-sized,TRBJ1-6
TGTGCCAGCAGCGCAAATATAGATGAGCAGTTCTTC,CASSANIDEQFF,TRBV9,.,12,few,TRBJ2-1
TGTCCCAGCAGCTTGGGGGGCGCGAAGTACAACCAGCAGTTCTTC,CPSSLGGAKYNQQFF,TRBV28,.,15,.,TRBJ2-1
TGTGCCAGCAGCCCACCCTTGGGACCCACCGGGGAGCTGTTTTTT,CASSPPLGPTGELFF,TRBV7-9,.,15,many,TRBJ2-2
TGTGCCAGCAGTTACCTCCCGGGGTGGGGTGGCTACACCTTC,CASSYLPGWGGYTF,TRBV6-5,.,14,medium-sized,TRBJ1-2
TGCGCCAGCAGCTTCGGGACTAGCGGTACTGGGGAGCAGTACTTC,CASSFGTSGTGEQYF,TRBV5-1,TRBD2,15,medium-sized,TRBJ2-7
TGTGCCAGCAGCTCTCCATCAAACATCCATGAGCAGTTCTTC,CASSSPSNIHEQFF,TRBV11-2,.,14,once,TRBJ2-1
TGCAGTGCCCTTTGGCCGGGAGCCGTCTACAATGAGCAGTTCTTC,CSALWPGAVYNEQFF,TRBV20-1,.,15,medium-sized,TRBJ2-1
TGCAGTGCTGAGGGGACAGGGGGCGCTGGCTACGAGCAGTACTTC,CSAEGTGGAGYEQYF,TRBV20-1,TRBD1,15,large,TRBJ2-7
TGCAGTGCTCCCGGGACAGGGGGCGATGAAAAACTGTTTTTT,CSAPGTGGDEKLFF,TRBV20-1,TRBD1,14,medium-sized,TRBJ1-4
TGTGCCAGCAGCTTGCGCGCATACAATGAGCAGTTCTTC,CASSLRAYNEQFF,TRBV11-2,.,13,medium-sized,TRBJ2-1
TGTGCCAGCGACGGATTAGGGAACACTGAAGCTTTCTTT,CASDGLGNTEAFF,TRBV18,.,13,medium-sized,TRBJ1-1
TGTGCCAGCAGCGCCGGGACTAGCGGGAGAGGCCCCCAAGGGACCCGGTACTTC,CASSAGTSGRGPQGTRYF,TRBV7-8,TRBD2,18,.,TRBJ2-5
TGTGCCAGCAGCGTAGTAGGTCCTAGCGGAGAATCCTACGAGCAGTACTTC,CASSVVGPSGESYEQYF,TRBV9,TRBD2,17,many,TRBJ2-7
TGTGCCAGCTCACCACGGCAGGGTTCCGGGGAGCTGTTTTTT,CASSPRQGSGELFF,TRBV18,.,14,medium-sized,TRBJ2-2
TGTGCCAGTAGGCACAGGGCGGGCACTGAAGCTTTCTTT,CASRHRAGTEAFF,TRBV19,.,13,medium-sized,TRBJ1-1
TGTGCCAGCAGCGGGTCACGGCAGGGATCCTACGAGCAGTACTTC,CASSGSRQGSYEQYF,TRBV9,.,15,large,TRBJ2-7
TGTGCCAGTACCGTGACAGGGGGCGAGTATGAAAAACTGTTTTTT,CASTVTGGEYEKLFF,TRBV19,TRBD1,15,.,TRBJ1-4
TGTGCCAGCAGTGACGGGGCAGGGACAGGCTATGGCTACACCTTC,CASSDGAGTGYGYTF,TRBV6-4,TRBD1,15,medium-sized,TRBJ1-2
TGTGCCAGCCATGAGGGGAGGACTTATAGCAATCAGCCCCAGCATTTT,CASHEGRTYSNQPQHF,TRBV12-3/TRBV12-4,.,16,medium-sized,TRBJ1-5
TGTGCCAGCTCTTCGAAGGGCGGCTCCTACAATGAGCAGGGCTTC,CASSSKGGSYNEQGF,TRBV6-2/TRBV6-3,.,15,.,TRBJ2-1
TGCAGCGTTGTACGGCAGGCGTGGGATGAGCAGTTCTTC,CSVVRQAWDEQFF,TRBV29-1,.,13,many,TRBJ2-1
TGTGCCAGCACTTTACCCAGGGGGCCCCAGCATTTT,CASTLPRGPQHF,TRBV28,.,12,medium-sized,TRBJ1-5
TGTGCCAGCAAACTTACCTATACGGTCGGGGAGCTGTTTTTT,CASKLTYTVGELFF,TRBV6-1,.,14,medium-sized,TRBJ2-2
TGTGCCAGCCGAAACCCTAGCACAGATACGCAGTATTTT,CASRNPSTDTQYF,TRBV6-1,.,13,medium-sized,TRBJ2-3
TGTGCCAGCAGTTATCGGGAGGGCCGGTACGAGCAGTACTTC,CASSYREGRYEQYF,TRBV28,TRBD2,14,medium-sized,TRBJ2-7
TGCGCCAGCAGCCAAGGGACAGGGGGCTCCACCGGGGAGCTGTTTTTT,CASSQGTGGSTGELFF,TRBV4-1,TRBD1,16,medium-sized,TRBJ2-2
TGTGCCAGCAGCTCAGTTGGCAATCAGCCCCAGCATTTT,CASSSVGNQPQHF,TRBV28,.,13,medium-sized,TRBJ1-5